The sequence of this T cell receptor (beta chain) was determined in a study of blood T cell repertoires in COVID-19. Study summary: The analysed material was cDNA or gDNA that came from T cells, B-cell-depleted T cells, or PBMCs.

Methods used by the authors: Scientists estimated how many nucleated cells there were by amplifying reference gene primers. The assay was immunoSEQ multiplex PCR, and TCRdb's table has in-frame clones only and misses some. V and J calls and clone size follow that table, whereas D and trimming were derived from the DNA. The sample lists about 430,000 clones; 70% to 90% were seen once. Participants were aged 18 to 89 years, lived in over 20 US areas, and enrolled virtually. Participants were placed into cohorts based on the clinical history they reported. There are 14 residues in the CDR3. CDR1 and CDR2 from the germline V gene are MNHEY and SVGAGI. V lost 2 bases, J lost 0 bases, and 8 bases lay in between.

The origin of this receptor is a woman between 25 and 40 years old with acute COVID-19. The chain joins TRBV6-5 to TRBJ2-7; D call uncertain. Material: PBMCs or T cells enriched from blood (not recorded which). CDR3 amino acids: CASSYRQASYEQYF. In DNA, the CDR3 is TGTGCCAGCAGTTACCGTCAGGCCTCCTACGAGCAGTACTTC.